This T cell receptor (beta chain) was captured in a study of T-cell memory formation after mild COVID-19 (dated by TCRdb to about 2021). Study-level background: Most TCR sequence clusters were specific to one of the two donors. Two young, previously healthy adult volunteers, one female and one male, were included in the cohort. T-cell clones expanding and contracting after mild COVID-19 in two donors were tracked by longitudinal TCRalpha and TCRbeta repertoire sequencing. Study-wide conclusions, independent of this receptor: Only a couple of mild cases were covered by the study, and larger cohorts that include severe cases with pre-infection samples were considered necessary. Clones that contracted from day 15 to 85 showed balanced CD4/CD8 phenotypes, whereas a second wave of clones that expanded from day 15 to 37 leaned towards CD4+. Some responding clones were detected in pre-infection memory, suggesting pre-existing cross-reactive memory T cells joined the SARS-CoV-2 response. SARS-CoV-2 specificity was not confirmed for the second-wave clones peaking on day 37. Contracting CD4+ clones turned up mainly in the CM and EM memory subsets, whereas EMRA was where CD8+ clones were enriched.

Sequencing took place on an Illumina NovaSeq 6000. Using 5'RACE with constant-segment primers, TCRalpha and TCRbeta cDNA libraries were constructed, with sample barcodes and unique molecular identifiers added in the process. RNA was extracted from every sample with Trizol reagent. Libraries were amplified in two PCR steps, with a second sample barcode and Illumina TruSeq adapters added in the second step. Sequencing of libraries was performed on an Illumina NovaSeq with 2 x 150 bp paired-end reads. Concerning the study's data processing: The reads were demultiplexed and collapsed into UMI-guided consensus sequences using migec v1.2.7. Using mixcr v2.1.11, UMI consensuses were aligned to TRA and TRB V and J templates and then assembled into clonotypes. A clonotype was counted as expanded or contracted only if both edgeR and NoisET called the change significant, with noise models trained on biological replicates. For edgeR calls, the cutoffs were a false discovery rate-adjusted p below 0.01 and a log2 fold-change threshold of 1. PCA with hierarchical clustering of max-normalized trajectories of the 1000 most abundant clonotypes was used as exploratory dynamics analysis. Separately sequenced CD4+ and CD8+ repertoires were used to assign a CD4 or CD8 phenotype to each responding clone. TCRdb reprocessing: public reads trimmed at Q25 with fastp, clones called with MiXCR, in-frame beta chains kept. Each CDR3 protein gets just one entry, which takes the most common genes and DNA from the rows behind it. The V and J calls reflect TCRdb's pipeline rather than the authors' work. Counted in this sample were 400,000 or so distinct CDR3 sequences; 15% to 20% of them appeared once. 7.5% to 10% of the sample is taken by the ten largest.

PBMCs were isolated by Ficoll-Paque density gradient centrifugation. V is reduced by 3 bases and J by 2 bases, leaving a spacing of 18 bases between them. The CDR3 holds 17 amino acids from the cysteine to the phenylalanine. The CDR3 DNA has 51 bases and is translated from base 1. The germline V gene (reference sequence) yields MNHEY for CDR1 and SMNVEV for CDR2. In regard to this clonotype: Its antigen is currently not known. No much larger clonotype is one base removed from it; base qualities were not supplied.

The TCR comes from an adult woman who had mild COVID-19 (a few samples of this study predate the infection). The sample titles of this study are shuffled in the database, so cell type and time point are left out; the donor was told from shared clones. Recombination connected TRBV27 to TRBJ2-3; tentative D gene TRBD2, with 6 bases matching. The source material was PBMCs or a T cell subset sorted from them (not recorded which). The nucleotide sequence reads as follows: TGTGCCAGCAGTTTTTGGTCTCTCGGGAGCCCCACAGATACGCAGTATTTT. Its protein is CASSFWSLGSPTDTQYF.